This TCR beta chain was obtained from a study of blood T cell repertoires in COVID-19. Study-wide background: Some COVID-19 samples were acute and others convalescent; all came from the United States, Italy and Spain.

Method: immunoSEQ multiplex PCR; TCRdb's copy keeps in-frame clones and lacks some. The table shows 300,000 to 400,000 clones, with about nine tenths occurring only once. In germline, CDR1 is PRHDT, CDR2 FYEKMQ (reference sequence). There are 18 residues in the CDR3. V shed 4 bases and J shed 0 bases, with 21 bases lying between them. The chain combines TRBV13 with TRBJ1-1; weak D call: TRBD1 (5 bases). The TCR sequence derives from a woman in her 70s with COVID-19, enrolled during active disease. Sequencing was carried out using peripheral blood. The CDR3 region is CASSSQPRQSPMNTEAFF. The CDR3 nucleotides are TGTGCCAGCAGCTCCCAACCCCGACAGAGCCCTATGAACACTGAAGCTTTCTTT. The full variable domain, with the rest looked up from reference TRBV13 and TRBJ1-1, is AAGVIQSPRHLIKEKRETATLKCYPIPRHDTVYWYQQGPGQDPQFLISFYEKMQSDKGSIPDRFSAQQFSDYHSELNMSSLELGDSALYFCASSSQPRQSPMNTEAFFGQGTRLTVV.